The next 18 T cell receptor beta chains were all read from a single sample in a study of blood T cell repertoires in COVID-19. The table came from immunoSEQ multiplex PCR; TCRdb's copy has only in-frame clones and leaves some out. The sample comprises roughly 220,000 clones, about 88% of which are singletons, and about 10% rests with the top ten. Sequenced: peripheral blood. The origin of the receptors is a woman aged 50 to 65 with COVID-19, enrolled during active disease.

This chain joins TRBV28 and TRBJ1-2, with 7 nucleotides matching TRBD1. After removal of 7 bases from V and 2 bases from J, the junction contained 10 bases not matched to a gene. CDR1 and CDR2 (germline): MDHEN, SYDVKM. The CDR3 is 15 amino acids. The CDR3 here is CASTTSTGINYGYTF. The CDR3 bases are TGTGCCAGCACCACCTCGACAGGGATAAACTATGGCTACACCTTC.

The V and J genes are TRBV9 and TRBJ2-3; D possibly corresponds to TRBD1 (5 bases). The CDR3 loop spans 14 amino acids. Germline V lookup: CDR1 SGDLS, CDR2 YYNGEE. V lost 0 bases and J lost 4, with 9 bases in between. The CDR3 DNA is TGTGCCAGCAGCGTAGCAGGGATCCCAGATACGCAGTATTTT. Translation: CASSVAGIPDTQYF.

This clone was seen at least ten times. The V call is TRBV14, the J call TRBJ1-2; weak D call: TRBD1 (6 bases). The CDR3 has 14 residues. Trimming took off 4 bases at V and 2 bases at J, with 11 bases between the two ends. Germline V CDR1 and CDR2: SGHDN, FVKESK. The CDR3 coding sequence is TGTGCCAGCAGCCTACGGACAGTAAACTATGGCTACACCTTC. It translates to CASSLRTVNYGYTF.

V is TRBV12-5 and J is TRBJ2-2, with D unresolved. The CDR3 loop spans 12 amino acids. V was pared by 6 bases and J by 1 base, with 3 bases between. Germline CDR1 is LGHNT and CDR2 is FRNRAP. The CDR3 protein is CASGRNTGELFF. The CDR3 nucleotides are TGTGCTAGTGGCCGGAACACCGGGGAGCTGTTTTTT.

The chain joins TRBV19 to TRBJ1-1; D might be TRBD1 (6 bases). The CDR3 covers 14 residues. V was trimmed by 5 bases and J by 5 bases, leaving 15 bases between them. Germline CDR1 is LNHDA and CDR2 is SQIVND (reference sequence). The CDR3 loop reads CASSLSGRGTEAFF. DNA of the CDR3: TGTGCCAGTAGTCTCTCCGGGAGGGGGACTGAAGCTTTCTTT.

The chain couples TRBV28 to TRBJ1-4, with 7 positions matching TRBD1. Germline trimming cut 5 bases from V and 7 bases from J; bases unmatched to any gene: 13. Germline V lookup: CDR1 MDHEN, CDR2 SYDVKM. This CDR3 is 16 amino acids long. CDR3 protein: CASSPPDRVVSEKLFF. Written as DNA, the CDR3 is TGTGCCAGCAGTCCCCCCGACAGGGTAGTTAGTGAAAAACTGTTTTTT.

The chain links TRBV6-2 or TRBV6-3 to TRBJ2-7, with D possibly TRBD1 on 6 matching bases. This CDR3 is 15 amino acids long. The V end was cut by 6 bases, the J end by 2 bases, with 17 bases between. CDR1 and CDR2 from the germline V gene are MNHEY and SVGEGT. The CDR3 DNA is TGTGCCAGCAGACCTAATTGGGACAAGACCTACGAGCAGTACTTC. The encoded protein is CASRPNWDKTYEQYF.

This chain connects TRBV10-1 to TRBJ1-2; D is ambiguous. The CDR3 totals 16 residues. The V gene's germline CDR1 is WNHNN and CDR2 SYGVQD (reference sequence). V lost 2 bases and J lost 3, with 16 bases in between. CDR3 loop: CASSEDPRTAYYGYTF. The CDR3 DNA sequence: TGCGCCAGCAGTGAGGACCCTCGGACTGCTTACTATGGCTACACCTTC.

The rearrangement links TRBV5-4 to TRBJ2-2; a weak D match, TRBD2 (6 bases). From germline, CDR1 is SGHNT and CDR2 YYREEE (reference sequence). The V end lost 4 bases, the J end lost 6 bases, and 25 bases lay between the germline ends. The CDR3 runs 18 residues. The CDR3 protein is CASSRGRAAGIIPGELFF. In nucleotides, the CDR3 is TGTGCCAGCAGCCGTGGCAGGGCCGCGGGGATCATCCCCGGGGAGCTGTTTTTT.

This sequence joins TRBV19 and TRBJ2-2, with 8 bases fitting TRBD1. This CDR3 is 13 amino acids long. Per germline, CDR1 LNHDA and CDR2 SQIVND (reference sequence). J lost 5 bases, V lost 6 bases, and 2 bases had no gene match. The DNA for the CDR3 is TGTGCCAGTAGCGGACAGGGAACCGGGGAGCTGTTTTTT. Protein product: CASSGQGTGELFF.

This rearrangement joins TRBV9 to TRBJ1-4; 7 nucleotides align to TRBD1. The CDR3 length is 14 residues. Germline CDR1 is SGDLS and CDR2 is YYNGEE. V was clipped by 1 base and J by 8 bases; unmatched bases: 5. The CDR3 nucleotides are TGTGCCAGCAGCGTAAGAACAGGGGAGGAAAAACTGTTTTTT. Protein product: CASSVRTGEEKLFF.

The V gene is TRBV19, the J gene TRBJ2-5; 9 bases fit TRBD1. Germline assignment: CDR1 LNHDA and CDR2 SQIVND (reference sequence). The CDR3 has 15 amino acids. The V and J ends lost 3 bases and 4 bases, in that order; junction bases with no gene match: 6. Here the CDR3 reads CASSITGGGGETQYF. Written as DNA, the CDR3 is TGTGCCAGTAGTATTACAGGGGGCGGTGGAGAGACCCAGTACTTC.

This chain connects TRBV9 to TRBJ2-1, with a tentative D call TRBD1 (5 bases). Germline-derived CDR1 and CDR2 are SGDLS and YYNGEE. This CDR3 region has 14 residues. V gave up 0 bases and J gave up 10 bases, with 14 bases separating them. This CDR3 is CASSVARALGEQFF. The CDR3 region has the DNA TGTGCCAGCAGCGTAGCCAGGGCTCTAGGGGAGCAGTTCTTC.

This chain connects TRBV9 to TRBJ1-2; D gene uncertain. Germline V gives CDR1 SGDLS, CDR2 YYNGEE. With 2 bases removed from V and 8 bases from J, the gap between germline ends came to 13 bases. This CDR3 is 13 amino acids long. CDR3 bases: TGTGCCAGCAGCGTCTTGGGCGCGAAGGGCTACACCTTC. This codes for CASSVLGAKGYTF.

The chain uses TRBV6-5 and TRBJ1-2, with D perhaps TRBD1 (6 bases). Looked up from germline, CDR1 is MNHEY and CDR2 is SVGAGI. Trimming stripped 2 bases from V and 8 bases from J, with 12 bases between. This CDR3 comprises 13 residues. The CDR3 here is CASSYQAGAGYTF. In nucleotides, the CDR3 is TGTGCCAGCAGTTACCAGGCAGGGGCCGGCTACACCTTC.

The V and J genes are TRBV19 and TRBJ1-2; no clear D. V was shortened by 6 bases and J by 4 bases, with 12 bases between the two germline ends. The CDR3 contains 13 residues. CDR1 is LNHDA and CDR2 is SQIVND in the germline V gene (reference sequence). CDR3 amino acids: CASRPGLGYGYTF. The DNA of the CDR3 is TGTGCCAGTAGACCGGGGTTGGGCTATGGCTACACCTTC.

V gene TRBV5-5 combines with J gene TRBJ1-1; 8 nucleotides align to TRBD1. From germline, CDR1 is SGHKS and CDR2 YYEKEE (reference sequence). Trimming took 4 bases from V and 5 from J; bases not matched to a gene: 4. This CDR3 has 13 residues. DNA of the CDR3: TGTGCCAGCAGCCCAAGGACAGGGACTGAAGCTTTCTTT. It specifies CASSPRTGTEAFF.

The chain carries TRBV7-9 and TRBJ1-5; D gene uncertain. The germline gives CDR1 SEHNR, CDR2 FQNEAQ (reference sequence). Trimming stripped 1 base from V and 6 bases from J, with 10 bases between. This CDR3 is 14 amino acids long. Here the CDR3 reads CASSLGGESQPQHF. The CDR3 DNA reads as TGTGCCAGCAGCTTAGGAGGAGAGAGTCAGCCCCAGCATTTT.